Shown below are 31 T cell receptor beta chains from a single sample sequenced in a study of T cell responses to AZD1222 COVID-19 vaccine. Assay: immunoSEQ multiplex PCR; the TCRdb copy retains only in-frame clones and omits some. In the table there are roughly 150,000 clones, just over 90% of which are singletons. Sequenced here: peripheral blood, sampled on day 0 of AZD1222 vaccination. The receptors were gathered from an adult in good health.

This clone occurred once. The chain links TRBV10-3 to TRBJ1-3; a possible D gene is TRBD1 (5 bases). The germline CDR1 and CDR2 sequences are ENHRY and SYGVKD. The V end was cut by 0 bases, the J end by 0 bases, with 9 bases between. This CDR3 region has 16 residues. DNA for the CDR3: TGTGCCATCAGTGAGTCTGGGGGATTCTCTGGAAACACCATATATTTT. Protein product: CAISESGGFSGNTIYF.

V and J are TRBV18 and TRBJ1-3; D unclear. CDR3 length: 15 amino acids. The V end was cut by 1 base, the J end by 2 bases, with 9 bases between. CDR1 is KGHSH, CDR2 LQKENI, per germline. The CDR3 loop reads CASSPQGGTGNTIYF. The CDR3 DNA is TGTGCCAGCTCACCACAAGGAGGGACTGGAAACACCATATATTTT.

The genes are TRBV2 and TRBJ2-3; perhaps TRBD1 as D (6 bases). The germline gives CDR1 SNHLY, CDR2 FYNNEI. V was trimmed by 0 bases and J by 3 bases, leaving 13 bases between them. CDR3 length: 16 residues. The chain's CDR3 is CASSEASLRGTDTQYF. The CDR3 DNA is TGTGCCAGCAGTGAAGCGAGCCTAAGGGGGACAGATACGCAGTATTTT.

The CDR3 reads CASSRGRGTEAFF. The CDR3 DNA reads TGTGCCAGTAGTAGGGGACGGGGCACTGAAGCTTTCTTT. The V and J genes are TRBV19 and TRBJ1-1, with D maybe TRBD1 (5 bases). V lost 4 bases, J lost 4 bases, and 10 bases lay in between. Germline V gives CDR1 LNHDA, CDR2 SQIVND (reference sequence). There are 13 residues in the CDR3.

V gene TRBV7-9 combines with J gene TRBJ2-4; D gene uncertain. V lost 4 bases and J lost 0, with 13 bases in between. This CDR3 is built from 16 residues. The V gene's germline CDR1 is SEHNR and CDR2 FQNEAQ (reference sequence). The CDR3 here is CASSSYSALAKNIQYF. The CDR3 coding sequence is TGTGCCAGCAGCTCCTACTCGGCGCTAGCCAAAAACATTCAGTACTTC.

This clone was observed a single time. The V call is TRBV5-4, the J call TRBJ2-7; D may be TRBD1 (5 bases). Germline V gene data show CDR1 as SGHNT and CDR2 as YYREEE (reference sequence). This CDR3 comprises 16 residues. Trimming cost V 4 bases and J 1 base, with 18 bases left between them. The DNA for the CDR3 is TGTGCCAGCAGCATCCACCTAGGGGTTGGTTCCTACGAGCAGTACTTC. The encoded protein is CASSIHLGVGSYEQYF.

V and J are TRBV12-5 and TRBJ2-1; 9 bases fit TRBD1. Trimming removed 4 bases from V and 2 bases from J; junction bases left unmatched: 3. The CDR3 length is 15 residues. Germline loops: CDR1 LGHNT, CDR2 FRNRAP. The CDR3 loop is CASGSDRGTYNEQFF. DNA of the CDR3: TGTGCTAGTGGTTCGGACAGGGGCACCTACAATGAGCAGTTCTTC.

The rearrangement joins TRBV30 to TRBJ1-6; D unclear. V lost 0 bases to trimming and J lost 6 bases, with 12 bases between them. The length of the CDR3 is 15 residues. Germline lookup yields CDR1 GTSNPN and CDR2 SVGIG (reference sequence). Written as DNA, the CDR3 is TGTGCCTGGAGTGTACAAATCGCTTTTAATTCACCCCTCCACTTT. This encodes CAWSVQIAFNSPLHF.

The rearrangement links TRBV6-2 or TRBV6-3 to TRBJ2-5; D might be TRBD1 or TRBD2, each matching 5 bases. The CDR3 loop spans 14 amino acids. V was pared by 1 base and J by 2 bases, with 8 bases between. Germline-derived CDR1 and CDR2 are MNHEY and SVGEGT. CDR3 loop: CASSYWGKQETQYF. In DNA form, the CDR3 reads TGTGCCAGCAGTTACTGGGGGAAACAAGAGACCCAGTACTTC.

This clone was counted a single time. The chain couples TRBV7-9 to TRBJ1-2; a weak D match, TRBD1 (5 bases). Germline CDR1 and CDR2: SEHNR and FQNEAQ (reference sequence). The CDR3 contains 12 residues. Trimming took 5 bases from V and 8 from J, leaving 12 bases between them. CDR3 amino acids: CASSHDSSGYTF. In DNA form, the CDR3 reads TGTGCCAGCAGCCACGACAGTTCGGGCTACACCTTC. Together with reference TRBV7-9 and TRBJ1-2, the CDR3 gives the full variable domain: DTGVSQNPRHKITKRGQNVTFRCDPISEHNRLYWYRQTLGQGPEFLTYFQNEAQLEKSRLLSDRFSAERPKGSFSTLEIQRTEQGDSAMYLCASSHDSSGYTFGSGTRLTVV.

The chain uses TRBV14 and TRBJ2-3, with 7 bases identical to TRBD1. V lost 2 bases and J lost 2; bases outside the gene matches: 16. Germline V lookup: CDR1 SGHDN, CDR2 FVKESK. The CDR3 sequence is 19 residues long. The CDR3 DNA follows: TGTGCCAGCAGCCAAACAGGGGATACCCCCCACTCTTTCACAGATACGCAGTATTTT. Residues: CASSQTGDTPHSFTDTQYF.

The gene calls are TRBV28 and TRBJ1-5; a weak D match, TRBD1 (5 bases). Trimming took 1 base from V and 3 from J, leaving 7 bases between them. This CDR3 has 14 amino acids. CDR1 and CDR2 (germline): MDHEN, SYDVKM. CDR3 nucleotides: TGTGCCAGCAGTTTATCAGGGACCAATCAGCCCCAGCATTTT. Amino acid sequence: CASSLSGTNQPQHF. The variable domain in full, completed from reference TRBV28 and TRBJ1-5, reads DVKVTQSSRYLVKRTGEKVFLECVQDMDHENMFWYRQDPGLGLRLIYFSYDVKMKEKGDIPEGYSVSREKKERFSLILESASTNQTSMYLCASSLSGTNQPQHFGDGTRLSIL.

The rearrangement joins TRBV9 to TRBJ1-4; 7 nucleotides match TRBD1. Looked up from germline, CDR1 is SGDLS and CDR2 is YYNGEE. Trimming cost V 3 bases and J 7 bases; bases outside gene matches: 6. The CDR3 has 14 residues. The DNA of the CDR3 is TGTGCCAGCAGCGGTCAGGGGGTGAGTGAAAAACTGTTTTTT. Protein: CASSGQGVSEKLFF.

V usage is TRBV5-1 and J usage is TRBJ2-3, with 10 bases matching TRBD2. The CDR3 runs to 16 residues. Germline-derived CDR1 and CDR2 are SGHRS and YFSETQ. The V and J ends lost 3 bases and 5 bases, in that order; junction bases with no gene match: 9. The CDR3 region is CASSSAAGGRGDTQYF. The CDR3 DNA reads TGCGCCAGCAGCTCCGCAGCGGGAGGGCGGGGAGATACGCAGTATTTT.

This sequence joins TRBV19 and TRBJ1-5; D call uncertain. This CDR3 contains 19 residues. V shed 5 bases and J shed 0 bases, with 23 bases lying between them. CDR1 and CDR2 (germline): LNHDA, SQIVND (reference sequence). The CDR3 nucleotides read TGTGCCAGTAGTCCAAGGAGGAGTAGGAGGGAAAGTAGCAATCAGCCCCAGCATTTT. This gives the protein CASSPRRSRRESSNQPQHF.

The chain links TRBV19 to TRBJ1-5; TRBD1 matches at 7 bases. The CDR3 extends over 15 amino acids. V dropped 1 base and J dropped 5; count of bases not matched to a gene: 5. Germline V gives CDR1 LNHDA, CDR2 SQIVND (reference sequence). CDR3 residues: CASSIVAQGHQPQHF. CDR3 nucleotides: TGTGCCAGTAGTATAGTTGCACAGGGGCATCAGCCCCAGCATTTT.

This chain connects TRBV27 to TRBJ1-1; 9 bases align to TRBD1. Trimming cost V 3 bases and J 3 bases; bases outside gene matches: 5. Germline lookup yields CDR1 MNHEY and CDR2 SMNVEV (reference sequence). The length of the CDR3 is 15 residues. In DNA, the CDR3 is TGTGCCAGCAGTTTGGGACAGGGTGCGGACACTGAAGCTTTCTTT. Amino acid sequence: CASSLGQGADTEAFF.

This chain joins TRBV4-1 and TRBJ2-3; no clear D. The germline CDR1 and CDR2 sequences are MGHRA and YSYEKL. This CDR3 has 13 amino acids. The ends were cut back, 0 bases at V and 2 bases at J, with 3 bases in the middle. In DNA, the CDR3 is TGCGCCAGCAGCCAAGATCTCACAGATACGCAGTATTTT. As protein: CASSQDLTDTQYF.

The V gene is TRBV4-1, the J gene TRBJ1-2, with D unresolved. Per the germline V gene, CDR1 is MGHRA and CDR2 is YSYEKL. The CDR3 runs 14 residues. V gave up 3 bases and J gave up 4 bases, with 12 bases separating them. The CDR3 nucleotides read TGCGCCAGCAGCCACCCAAGGGATGTCTATGGCTACACCTTC. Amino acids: CASSHPRDVYGYTF.

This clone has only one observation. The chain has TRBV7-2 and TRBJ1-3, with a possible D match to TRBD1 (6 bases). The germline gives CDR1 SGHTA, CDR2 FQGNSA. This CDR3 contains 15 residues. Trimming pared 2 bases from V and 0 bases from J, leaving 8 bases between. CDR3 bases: TGTGCCAGCAGCTTAAGGGGGAGCTCTGGAAACACCATATATTTT. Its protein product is CASSLRGSSGNTIYF.

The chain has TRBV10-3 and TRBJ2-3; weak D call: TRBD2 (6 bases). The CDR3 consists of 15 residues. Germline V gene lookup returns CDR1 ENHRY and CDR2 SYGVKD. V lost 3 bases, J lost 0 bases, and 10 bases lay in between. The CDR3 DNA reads TGTGCCATCAGTGAAACGGGAGAAAGCACAGATACGCAGTATTTT. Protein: CAISETGESTDTQYF.

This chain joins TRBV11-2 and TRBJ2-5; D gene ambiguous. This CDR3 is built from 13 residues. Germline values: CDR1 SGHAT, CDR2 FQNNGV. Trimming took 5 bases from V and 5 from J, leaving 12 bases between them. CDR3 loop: CASSVDGRETQYF. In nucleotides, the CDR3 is TGTGCCAGCAGCGTTGATGGTCGGGAGACCCAGTACTTC. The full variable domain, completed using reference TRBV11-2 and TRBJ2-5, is EAGVAQSPRYKIIEKRQSVAFWCNPISGHATLYWYQQILGQGPKLLIQFQNNGVVDDSQLPKDRFSAERLKGVDSTLKIQPAKLEDSAVYLCASSVDGRETQYFGPGTRLLVL.

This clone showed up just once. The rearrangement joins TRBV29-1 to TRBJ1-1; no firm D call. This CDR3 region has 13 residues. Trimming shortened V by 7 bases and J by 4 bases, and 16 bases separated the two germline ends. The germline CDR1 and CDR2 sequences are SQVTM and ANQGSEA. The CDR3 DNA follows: TGCAGCGCCCTGAAAGGTGTCAGCACTGAAGCTTTCTTT. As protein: CSALKGVSTEAFF.

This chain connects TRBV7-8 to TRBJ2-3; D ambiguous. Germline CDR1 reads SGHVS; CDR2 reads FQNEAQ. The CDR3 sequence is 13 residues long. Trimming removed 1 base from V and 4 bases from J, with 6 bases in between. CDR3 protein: CASSLDYPDTQYF. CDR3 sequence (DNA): TGTGCCAGCAGCTTAGATTATCCAGATACGCAGTATTTT.

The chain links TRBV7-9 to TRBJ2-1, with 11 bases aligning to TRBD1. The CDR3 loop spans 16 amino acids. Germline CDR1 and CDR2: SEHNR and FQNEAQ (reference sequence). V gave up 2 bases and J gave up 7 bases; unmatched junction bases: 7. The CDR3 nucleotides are TGTGCCAGCAGCTTAATCGGACAGGGGGCGGGAAATGAGCAGTTCTTC. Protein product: CASSLIGQGAGNEQFF. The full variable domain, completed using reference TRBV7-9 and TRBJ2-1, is DTGVSQNPRHKITKRGQNVTFRCDPISEHNRLYWYRQTLGQGPEFLTYFQNEAQLEKSRLLSDRFSAERPKGSFSTLEIQRTEQGDSAMYLCASSLIGQGAGNEQFFGPGTRLTVL.

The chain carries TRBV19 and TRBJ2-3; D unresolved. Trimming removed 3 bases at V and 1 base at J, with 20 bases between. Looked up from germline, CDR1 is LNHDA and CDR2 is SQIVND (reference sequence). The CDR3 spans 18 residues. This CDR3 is CASSIAAYTNSRTDTQYF. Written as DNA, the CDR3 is TGTGCCAGTAGTATCGCCGCCTACACGAATAGCCGCACAGATACGCAGTATTTT. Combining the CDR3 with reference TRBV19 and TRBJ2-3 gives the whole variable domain DGGITQSPKYLFRKEGQNVTLSCEQNLNHDAMYWYRQDPGQGLRLIYYSQIVNDFQKGDIAEGYSVSREKKESFPLTVTSAQKNPTAFYLCASSIAAYTNSRTDTQYFGPGTRLTVL.

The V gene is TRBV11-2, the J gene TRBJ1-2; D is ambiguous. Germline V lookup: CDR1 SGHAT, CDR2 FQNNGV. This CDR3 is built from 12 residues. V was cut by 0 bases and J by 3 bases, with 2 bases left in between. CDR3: CASSLDHYGYTF. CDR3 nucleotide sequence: TGTGCCAGCAGCTTAGATCACTATGGCTACACCTTC.

The CDR3 sequence is CASRPQAVTEAFF. CDR3 nucleotides: TGTGCCAGCAGGCCACAGGCGGTTACTGAAGCTTTCTTT. This chain uses TRBV28 with TRBJ1-1, with D tentatively TRBD1 (5 bases). Germline assignment: CDR1 MDHEN and CDR2 SYDVKM. There are 13 residues in the CDR3. With 6 bases removed from V and 5 bases from J, the gap between germline ends came to 13 bases.

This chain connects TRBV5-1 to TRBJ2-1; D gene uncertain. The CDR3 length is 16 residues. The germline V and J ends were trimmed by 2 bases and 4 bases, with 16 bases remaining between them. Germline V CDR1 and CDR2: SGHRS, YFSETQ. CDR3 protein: CASSFGANVLYNEQFF. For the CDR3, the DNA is TGCGCCAGCAGCTTCGGCGCCAACGTACTATACAATGAGCAGTTCTTC.

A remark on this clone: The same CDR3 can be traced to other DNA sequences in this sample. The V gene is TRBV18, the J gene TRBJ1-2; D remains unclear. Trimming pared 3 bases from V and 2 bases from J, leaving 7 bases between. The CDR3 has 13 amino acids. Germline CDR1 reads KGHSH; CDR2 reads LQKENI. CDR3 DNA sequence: TGTGCCAGCTCACCGGCCAGCAACTATGGCTACACCTTC. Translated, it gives CASSPASNYGYTF.

CDR3: CASSIYRFYKKNIQYF. The CDR3 DNA reads TGTGCCAGTAGTATTTACCGGTTTTACAAGAAAAACATTCAGTACTTC. The J gene is TRBJ2-4, the V gene TRBV19; the D is unclear. Between the trimmed V and J ends, which lost 3 bases and 4 bases, there was a span of 16 bases. The CDR3 spans 16 residues. Germline CDR1 and CDR2: LNHDA and SQIVND (reference sequence).